Below, 5 T cell receptor beta chains from the same sample are listed, as sequenced in a study of T cell responses to AZD1222 COVID-19 vaccine. Sequenced by immunoSEQ multiplex PCR; TCRdb stores in-frame clones only, minus some. The sample lists 150,000 or so clones, about nine tenths occurring once. The starting material was peripheral blood, obtained on day 0 of AZD1222 vaccination. These receptor sequences come from an adult in good health.

In its sample, this clone was seen once. The gene calls are TRBV7-2 and TRBJ2-4; D is unresolved. This CDR3 is built from 15 residues. Germline values: CDR1 SGHTA, CDR2 FQGNSA. V was shortened by 4 bases and J by 0 bases, with 10 bases between the two germline ends. CDR3: CASSSITGAKNIQYF. For the CDR3, the DNA is TGTGCCAGCAGCTCAATAACGGGAGCCAAAAACATTCAGTACTTC.

CDR3 sequence: CAWSDLSGYTIYF. The CDR3 DNA sequence: TGTGCCTGGAGTGATTTGTCGGGGTACACCATATATTTT. The chain combines TRBV30 with TRBJ1-3; D remains unclear. Trimming took off 1 base at V and 8 bases at J, with 12 bases between the two ends. The CDR3 has 13 residues. Germline lookup yields CDR1 GTSNPN and CDR2 SVGIG (reference sequence).

The rearrangement links TRBV7-3 to TRBJ2-3; possible D gene TRBD1, 6 bases. The CDR3 is made up of 16 amino acids. In germline, CDR1 is SGHTA, CDR2 FQGTGA. Trimming pared 0 bases from V and 2 bases from J, leaving 12 bases between. The CDR3 nucleotides are TGTGCCAGCAGCTTAACGGGGGCAGCTCCCACAGATACGCAGTATTTT. Protein sequence: CASSLTGAAPTDTQYF.

This chain uses TRBV5-1 with TRBJ2-1; TRBD2 matches at 8 bases. Germline V gives CDR1 SGHRS, CDR2 YFSETQ. V dropped 0 bases and J dropped 3; count of bases not matched to a gene: 5. The CDR3 spans 16 residues. The CDR3 DNA reads TGCGCCAGCAGCTTGGTAGCGGGGACCAACTACAATGAGCAGTTCTTC. It yields the protein CASSLVAGTNYNEQFF.

This chain links TRBV9 with TRBJ1-1, with D perhaps TRBD1 (6 bases). In germline, CDR1 is SGDLS, CDR2 YYNGEE. The CDR3 is 15 residues long. V gave up 1 base and J gave up 4 bases, with 14 bases separating them. The CDR3 DNA follows: TGTGCCAGCAGCGTAAACGGGGGCGGTGGCACTGAAGCTTTCTTT. It encodes CASSVNGGGGTEAFF.